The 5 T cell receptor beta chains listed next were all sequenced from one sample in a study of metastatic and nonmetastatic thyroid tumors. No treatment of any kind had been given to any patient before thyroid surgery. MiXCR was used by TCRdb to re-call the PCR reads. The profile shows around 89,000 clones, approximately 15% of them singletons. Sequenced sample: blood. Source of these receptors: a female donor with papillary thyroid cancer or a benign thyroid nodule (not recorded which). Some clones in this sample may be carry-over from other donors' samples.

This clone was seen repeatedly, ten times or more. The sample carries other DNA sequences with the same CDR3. The CDR3 DNA sequence: TGTGCCAGCTCACCAGCGAGCCAGTCCACTGAAGCTTTCTTT. Its translation: CASSPASQSTEAFF. The rearrangement joins TRBV18 to TRBJ1-1; unclear D gene. This CDR3 spans 14 amino acids. The V gene's germline CDR1 is KGHSH and CDR2 LQKENI. Trimming cost V 2 bases and J 4 bases, with 11 bases left between them. Supplemented by reference TRBV18 and TRBJ1-1, the full variable domain reads NAGVMQNPRHLVRRRGQEARLRCSPMKGHSHVYWYRQLPEEGLKFMVYLQKENIIDESGMPKERFSAEFPKEGPSILRIQQVVRGDSAAYFCASSPASQSTEAFFGQGTRLTVV.

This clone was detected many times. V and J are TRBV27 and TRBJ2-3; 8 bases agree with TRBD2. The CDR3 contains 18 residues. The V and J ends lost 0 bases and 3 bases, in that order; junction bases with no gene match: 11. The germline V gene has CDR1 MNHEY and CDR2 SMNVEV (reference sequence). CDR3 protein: CASSLSPPTGGRTDTQYF. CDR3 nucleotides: TGTGCCAGCAGTTTATCACCCCCCACGGGGGGGCGGACAGATACGCAGTATTTT.

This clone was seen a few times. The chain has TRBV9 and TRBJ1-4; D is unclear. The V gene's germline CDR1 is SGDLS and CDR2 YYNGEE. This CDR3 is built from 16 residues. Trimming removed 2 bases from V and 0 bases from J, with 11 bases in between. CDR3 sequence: CASSVLPETTNEKLFF. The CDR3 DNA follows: TGTGCCAGCAGCGTCTTGCCGGAAACAACTAATGAAAAACTGTTTTTT.

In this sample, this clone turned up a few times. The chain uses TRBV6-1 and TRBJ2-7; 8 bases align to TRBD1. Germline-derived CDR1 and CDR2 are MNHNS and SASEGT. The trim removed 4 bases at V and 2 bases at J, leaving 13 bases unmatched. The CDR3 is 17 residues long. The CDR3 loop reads CASSGRQGQAKAYEQYF. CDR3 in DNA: TGTGCCAGCAGTGGTAGACAGGGACAGGCCAAGGCCTACGAGCAGTACTTC.

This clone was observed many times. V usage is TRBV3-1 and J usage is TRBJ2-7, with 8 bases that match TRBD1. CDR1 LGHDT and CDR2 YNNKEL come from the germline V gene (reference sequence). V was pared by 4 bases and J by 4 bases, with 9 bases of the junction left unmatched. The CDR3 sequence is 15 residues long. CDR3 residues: CASSPRDRPKYEQYF. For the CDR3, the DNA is TGTGCCAGCAGCCCCCGGGACAGGCCTAAGTACGAGCAGTACTTC.